The clone carrying this T cell receptor (beta chain) was seen many times. This specimen comes from a study of neurological immune-mediated disorders. The CDR3 length is 15 residues. The ends lost 0 bases at V and 2 bases at J; junction bases unmatched: 1. Germline CDR1 reads SGDLS; CDR2 reads YYNGEE. 5'RACE with 10-nucleotide random UMIs generated the cDNA. TCRdb ran MiXCR on the 5' RACE reads and lists one entry per CDR3 protein. The sample yields roughly 45,000 distinct CDR3 sequences, just over 3% seen once. The sequenced sample was PBMCs. The TCR comes from a woman between 45 and 60 years old with multiple sclerosis. The rearrangement joins TRBV9 to TRBJ2-1, with 8 bases fitting TRBD2. The CDR3 DNA sequence: TGTGCCAGCAGCGTAGATAGCGGGGCCTACAATGAGCAGTTCTTC. This encodes CASSVDSGAYNEQFF.